This entry lists 13 T cell receptor beta chains sequenced from one sample in a study of blood T cell repertoires in COVID-19. Assay: immunoSEQ multiplex PCR; the TCRdb copy retains only in-frame clones and omits some. The sample contains some 420,000 clones, around 89% of which appear only once. The sequenced sample consisted of PBMCs or T cells enriched from blood (not recorded which). These receptors were obtained from a man under 40 who had recovered from COVID-19.

The chain employs TRBV4-1 and TRBJ1-1; D is unresolved. Germline loops: CDR1 MGHRA, CDR2 YSYEKL. This CDR3 spans 14 amino acids. Trimming shortened V by 5 bases and J by 7 bases, and 17 bases separated the two germline ends. The CDR3 DNA reads TGCGCCAGCAGCAGGATCAAAAATGGGAGTGAAGCTTTCTTT. Amino acids: CASSRIKNGSEAFF.

V is TRBV7-6 and J is TRBJ2-7, with D tentatively TRBD1 (6 bases). Germline V CDR1 and CDR2: SGHVS, FNYEAQ. Between the trimmed V and J ends, which lost 5 bases and 2 bases, there was a span of 19 bases. CDR3 length: 16 amino acids. The CDR3 protein is CASSPAQGHYTYEQYF. The CDR3 nucleotides are TGTGCCAGCAGCCCAGCCCAGGGACATTACACCTACGAGCAGTACTTC.

The chain links TRBV28 to TRBJ2-2, with 9 bases matching TRBD2. The germline V gene has CDR1 MDHEN and CDR2 SYDVKM. The length of the CDR3 is 17 residues. V lost 3 bases to trimming and J lost 2 bases; unmatched junction nucleotides: 7. The CDR3 reads CASSFGLATKNTGELFF. CDR3 in DNA: TGTGCCAGCAGTTTCGGACTAGCGACGAAAAACACCGGGGAGCTGTTTTTT.

The chain is built from TRBV28 and TRBJ1-1; D uncertain. The germline V gene has CDR1 MDHEN and CDR2 SYDVKM. The CDR3 length is 15 residues. V was clipped by 2 bases and J by 0 bases, with 10 bases between them. CDR3 sequence reads: CASSLLSVMNTEAFF. The CDR3 DNA follows: TGTGCCAGCAGTTTACTTTCGGTCATGAACACTGAAGCTTTCTTT.

The chain carries TRBV7-2 and TRBJ1-3; D gene ambiguous. V lost 1 base and J lost 4, with 5 bases in between. From germline, CDR1 is SGHTA and CDR2 FQGNSA. CDR3 length equals 13 residues. The CDR3 is CASSLGQGNTIYF. CDR3 DNA: TGTGCCAGCAGCTTAGGTCAGGGAAACACCATATATTTT.

The chain couples TRBV5-1 to TRBJ1-4; the D is unclear. Germline CDR1 is SGHRS and CDR2 is YFSETQ. The V end lost 0 bases, the J end lost 8 bases, and 14 bases lay between the germline ends. There are 15 residues in the CDR3. The CDR3 DNA reads as TGCGCCAGCAGCTTGGCCGGGCAGGCGGGCGAAAAACTGTTTTTT. Residues: CASSLAGQAGEKLFF.

This clone was detected only once. This chain connects TRBV21-1 to TRBJ2-7; TRBD1 is the table's D call and was not checked against the DNA. TRBV21-1 is assigned pseudogene status. The CDR3 runs to 16 residues. CDR3 protein: CASSKRAGGGSYEQYF. The CDR3 region has the DNA TGTGCCAGCAGCAAGAGGGCAGGGGGCGGATCCTACGAGCAGTACTTC.

The rearrangement uses TRBV4-1 and TRBJ2-1, with 15 bases matching TRBD2. Unmatched junction bases numbered 6, after V lost 5 bases and J lost 1 base. Per germline, CDR1 MGHRA and CDR2 YSYEKL. The CDR3 has 18 amino acids. CDR3 sequence (DNA): TGCGCCAGCAGCAGGGGACTAGCGGGAGGTTCATCCTACAATGAGCAGTTCTTC. Translation gives CASSRGLAGGSSYNEQFF.

The rearrangement uses TRBV29-1 and TRBJ1-2; 7 nucleotides align to TRBD1. The germline gives CDR1 SQVTM, CDR2 ANQGSEA. V was clipped by 4 bases and J by 0 bases; unmatched bases: 5. The CDR3 is 14 amino acids. This chain's CDR3 is CSVGQGETNYGYTF. The CDR3 DNA follows: TGCAGCGTTGGGCAGGGGGAAACTAACTATGGCTACACCTTC.

The chain has TRBV19 and TRBJ2-2; TRBD1 matches 8 bases. This CDR3 has 14 residues. V gave up 4 bases and J gave up 4 bases; unmatched junction bases: 2. The germline gives CDR1 LNHDA, CDR2 SQIVND (reference sequence). The CDR3 region is CASSTTGGTGELFF. CDR3 DNA sequence: TGTGCCAGTAGTACAACAGGGGGCACCGGGGAGCTGTTTTTT.

The chain combines TRBV9 with TRBJ1-2; D is ambiguous. Trimming removed 2 bases at V and 4 bases at J, with 15 bases between. Germline assignment: CDR1 SGDLS and CDR2 YYNGEE. The CDR3 is made up of 15 amino acids. CDR3 amino acids: CASSVSGGGRYGYTF. The DNA for the CDR3 is TGTGCCAGCAGCGTCTCCGGTGGAGGACGCTATGGCTACACCTTC.

The chain has TRBV19 and TRBJ2-5; 7 positions agree with TRBD1. CDR1 LNHDA and CDR2 SQIVND come from the germline V gene (reference sequence). The CDR3 runs to 13 residues. The J segment lost 3 bases and the V segment lost 5 bases, leaving 3 bases of the junction unmatched. The CDR3 is CASSSQGEETQYF. DNA of the CDR3: TGTGCCAGTAGTTCTCAGGGGGAAGAGACCCAGTACTTC.

The gene calls are TRBV6-4 and TRBJ2-3; a weak D match, TRBD1 (6 bases). The CDR3 totals 14 residues. Germline CDR1 reads MRHNA; CDR2 reads SNTAGT. Trimming cost V 4 bases and J 4 bases, with 12 bases left between them. The CDR3 bases are TGTGCCAGCAGTGTGCAGGGGTTTGCAGATACGCAGTATTTT. This codes for CASSVQGFADTQYF.